These 2 T cell receptor beta chains share one sample of origin, sequenced in a study of cytomegalovirus exposure and HLA in healthy donors. PCR was performed using 60 Vbeta and 13 Jbeta primers. Clones were read by immunoSEQ multiplex PCR, and TCRdb kept only the in-frame ones, dropping some. The sample lists approximately 100,000 clones, roughly 80% seen once, with roughly 4% in the top ten. The sequenced sample was PBMCs. The receptor set was obtained from a man aged 35 to 55 in good health and CMV-seronegative.

The gene calls are TRBV5-1 and TRBJ1-3; possible D gene TRBD1, 6 bases. V lost 5 bases and J 0 bases, leaving 12 bases between the germline ends. From germline, CDR1 is SGHRS and CDR2 YFSETQ. CDR3 length equals 15 residues. CDR3 sequence (DNA): TGCGCCAGCAGTCCGGGACAAAGCTCTGGAAACACCATATATTTT. Its translation: CASSPGQSSGNTIYF.

The chain uses TRBV7-7 and TRBJ1-3, with D hard to call. CDR1 and CDR2 (germline): SSHAT, FNYEAQ (reference sequence). V lost 4 bases and J lost 3, with 16 bases in between. The CDR3 runs to 16 residues. Here the CDR3 reads CASSSGPAGGGNTIYF. CDR3 DNA sequence: TGTGCCAGCAGCTCGGGCCCCGCAGGAGGTGGAAACACCATATATTTT.